Following are 25 T cell receptor beta chains from one sample sequenced in a study of a mutant IDH1 vaccine in newly diagnosed glioma. These receptors have no identified antigens. Time point in this sample: week 11, during vaccination. Vaccinated patients received 300 ug of mutant IDH1 20-mer peptide per dose, with topical imiquimod. TCRdb keeps only in-frame clones here, not all; method: immunoSEQ multiplex PCR. The data contain 100,000 to 120,000 clones, 90% of them singletons. The sequencing used PBMCs, collected from a glioma patient whose treatment included an IDH1 peptide vaccine. These receptors all stem from a woman between 45 and 60 years old with glioma.

The chain couples TRBV7-9 to TRBJ1-1; 8 bases match TRBD1. V was pared by 11 bases and J by 6 bases, with 5 bases of the junction left unmatched. Germline assignment: CDR1 SEHNR and CDR2 FQNEAQ (reference sequence). The CDR3 runs to 11 residues. CDR3 DNA sequence: TGTGCCGGATCACAGGGGGCTGAAGCTTTCTTT. Translation: CAGSQGAEAFF.

A single count supports this clone. The chain combines TRBV16 with TRBJ1-2; D is unresolved. This CDR3 comprises 13 residues. Trimming removed 4 bases at V and 6 bases at J, with 12 bases between. The germline V gene encodes CDR1 KGHSY and CDR2 FQNENV. CDR3 sequence (DNA): TGTGCCAGCAGCCTACTGGGAGGCGATGGCTACACCTTC. This translates into CASSLLGGDGYTF.

The rearrangement links TRBV11-1 to TRBJ2-7, with TRBD1 identical over 10 bases. CDR1 is SGHAT and CDR2 is FQDESV in the germline V gene (reference sequence). The trim removed 5 bases at V and 3 bases at J, leaving 10 bases unmatched. The CDR3 extends over 16 amino acids. The CDR3 DNA sequence: TGTGCCAGCAGCGTCGTCCCGGGACAGGGGTTCTACGAGCAGTACTTC. Protein: CASSVVPGQGFYEQYF.

This sequence joins TRBV30 and TRBJ1-2; 9 bases are a match to TRBD1. V trimming: 0 bases; J trimming: 3 bases; junction bases outside the gene matches: 5. This CDR3 has 15 amino acids. Per the germline V gene, CDR1 is GTSNPN and CDR2 is SVGIG (reference sequence). CDR3 nucleotides: TGTGCCTGGAGTGTACCGACAGGGGGTGACTATGGCTACACCTTC. This encodes CAWSVPTGGDYGYTF.

The J gene is TRBJ1-4, the V gene TRBV5-1, with D hard to call. The germline V gene has CDR1 SGHRS and CDR2 YFSETQ. The V end was cut by 2 bases, the J end by 8 bases, with 16 bases between. This CDR3 has 15 amino acids. In nucleotides, the CDR3 is TGCGCCAGCAGCTTAAATCGGAGAGGGTCGGAAAAACTGTTTTTT. Its protein product is CASSLNRRGSEKLFF.

This chain connects TRBV5-1 to TRBJ2-2; a possible D gene is TRBD2 (5 bases). Germline-derived CDR1 and CDR2 are SGHRS and YFSETQ. With 6 bases removed from V and 2 bases from J, the gap between germline ends came to 17 bases. The CDR3 length is 16 residues. DNA for the CDR3: TGCGCCAGCACCGGGGTAGGGTTTTCCAACACCGGGGAGCTGTTTTTT. Protein: CASTGVGFSNTGELFF.

The genes are TRBV5-3 and TRBJ2-3; 8 nucleotides match TRBD1. TRBV5-3 falls under the ORF class, with uncertain function. The CDR3 length is 16 residues. The V gene end was trimmed by 3 bases and the J gene end by 2 bases; junction bases not matched to a gene: 8. CDR3 sequence reads: CARSCPQGEPTDTQYF. CDR3 coding DNA: TGTGCCAGAAGCTGCCCACAGGGGGAACCCACAGATACGCAGTATTTT.

As for this clone: The junction differs from germline at one of its ends, possibly a read error. Distinct nucleotide sequences in the sample also encode this CDR3. The gene calls are TRBV30 and TRBJ1-5; no firm D call. The CDR3 is made up of 12 amino acids. The germline gives CDR1 GTSNPN, CDR2 SVGIG (reference sequence). CDR3 protein: CAWSVHGQPQHF. In DNA, the CDR3 is TGCGCCTGGAGTGTACACGGCCAGCCCCAGCATTTT.

This rearrangement joins TRBV7-9 to TRBJ1-1; no reliable D call. V gave up 3 bases and J gave up 6 bases, with 26 bases separating them. Germline assignment: CDR1 SEHNR and CDR2 FQNEAQ (reference sequence). This CDR3 spans 18 amino acids. The CDR3 protein is CASSFPRWTGKKGAEAFF. Here the CDR3 DNA reads TGTGCCAGCAGCTTTCCTAGGTGGACGGGCAAAAAAGGCGCTGAAGCTTTCTTT.

CDR3 loop: CASSTRRGYTF. The CDR3 DNA follows: TGTGCCAGCAGCACTAGACGGGGCTACACCTTC. This chain joins TRBV5-6 and TRBJ1-2, with D hard to call. This CDR3 region has 11 residues. The germline gives CDR1 SGHDT, CDR2 YYEEEE. V was clipped by 4 bases and J by 8 bases, with 9 bases between them. The variable domain in full, with the rest retrieved from reference TRBV5-6 and TRBJ1-2, is DAGVTQSPTHLIKTRGQQVTLRCSPKSGHDTVSWYQQALGQGPQFIFQYYEEEERQRGNFPDRFSGHQFPNYSSELNVNALLLGDSALYLCASSTRRGYTFGSGTRLTVV.

The chain links TRBV11-2 to TRBJ1-1, with TRBD1 as a possible D gene (5 bases). The V end was cut by 3 bases, the J end by 3 bases, with 8 bases between. CDR1 and CDR2 (germline): SGHAT, FQNNGV. The CDR3 contains 13 residues. The CDR3 coding sequence is TGTGCCAGCAGCTTTCAGGGCGACACTGAAGCTTTCTTT. Protein sequence: CASSFQGDTEAFF.

This chain joins TRBV28 and TRBJ2-7; 8 bases line up with TRBD2. Germline CDR1 reads MDHEN; CDR2 reads SYDVKM. The length of the CDR3 is 13 residues. Trimming took 7 bases from V and 11 from J; bases not matched to a gene: 13. The CDR3: CASISGRGGQKYF. The CDR3 DNA sequence: TGTGCCAGCATCAGCGGGAGAGGGGGGCAAAAGTACTTC.

The chain employs TRBV4-1 and TRBJ1-1; D possibly corresponds to TRBD1 (5 bases). V shed 0 bases and J shed 3 bases, with 8 bases lying between them. Germline-derived CDR1 and CDR2 are MGHRA and YSYEKL. The CDR3 is made up of 14 amino acids. The CDR3 region is CASSQDLGDTEAFF. The CDR3 DNA reads TGCGCCAGCAGCCAAGATTTAGGGGACACTGAAGCTTTCTTT.

The chain carries TRBV19 and TRBJ2-7, with TRBD2 matching over 7 bases. CDR1 LNHDA and CDR2 SQIVND come from the germline V gene (reference sequence). Germline trimming cut 3 bases from V and 4 bases from J; bases unmatched to any gene: 9. The CDR3 has 15 amino acids. The CDR3 DNA is TGTGCCAGTAGTATGCCCCTGCGGGAGCGATACGAGCAGTACTTC. Translated, it gives CASSMPLRERYEQYF.

This clone was picked up one time. The V and J genes are TRBV5-1 and TRBJ2-7; D gene uncertain. Germline CDR1 is SGHRS and CDR2 is YFSETQ. Trimming stripped 0 bases from V and 5 bases from J, with 15 bases between. The CDR3 spans 15 residues. Written as DNA, the CDR3 is TGCGCCAGCAGCTTGGCAACATCCCACGGTAACGAGCAGTACTTC. Translating it yields CASSLATSHGNEQYF.

The rearrangement joins TRBV13 to TRBJ1-2; TRBD1 might be the D (5 bases). Germline assignment: CDR1 PRHDT and CDR2 FYEKMQ (reference sequence). The CDR3 spans 13 residues. Trimming removed 5 bases at V and 8 bases at J, with 15 bases between. The CDR3 region has the DNA TGTGCCAGCAGCCCAGGTGGGGGACGCGGCTACACCTTC. Translation gives CASSPGGGRGYTF.

This rearrangement joins TRBV4-1 to TRBJ2-5; TRBD2 matches 9 bases. CDR3 length equals 15 residues. Germline CDR1 MGHRA, CDR2 YSYEKL. V was clipped by 3 bases and J by 5 bases; unmatched bases: 7. DNA of the CDR3: TGCGCCAGCAGCCATCCGGGACTAGCTTATGAGACCCAGTACTTC. Amino acid sequence: CASSHPGLAYETQYF.

V usage is TRBV5-1 and J usage is TRBJ2-7; D is possibly TRBD1 or TRBD2 (5 bases each). Trimming cost V 3 bases and J 3 bases, with 16 bases left between them. The length of the CDR3 is 15 residues. The germline V gene has CDR1 SGHRS and CDR2 YFSETQ. CDR3 loop: CASSWGTPTNYEQYF. CDR3 sequence (DNA): TGCGCCAGCAGCTGGGGGACCCCAACGAACTACGAGCAGTACTTC.

This chain uses TRBV9 with TRBJ2-5; TRBD2 aligns across 14 bases. The J call may be wrong; the DNA end is better matched by TRBJ2-7. This CDR3 comprises 16 residues. CDR1 SGDLS and CDR2 YYNGEE come from the germline V gene. CDR3 in amino acids: CASILPGLAGVNEQYF. The CDR3 region has the DNA TGTGCCAGCATCCTGCCGGGACTAGCGGGAGTGAACGAGCAGTACTTC.

A single count supports this clone. The rearrangement uses TRBV29-1 and TRBJ2-7, with 10 nucleotides matching TRBD1. V shed 1 base and J 1 base; nucleotides not matched to a gene: 4. The CDR3 sequence is 15 residues long. Germline V CDR1 and CDR2: SQVTM, ANQGSEA. The CDR3 loop reads CSVEAPGQGSYEQYF. CDR3 nucleotides: TGCAGCGTTGAAGCCCCGGGACAGGGGTCCTACGAGCAGTACTTC.

This sequence joins TRBV19 and TRBJ2-2; 12 bases align to TRBD1. Germline assignment: CDR1 LNHDA and CDR2 SQIVND (reference sequence). V dropped 4 bases and J dropped 6; count of bases not matched to a gene: 6. The CDR3 is made up of 16 amino acids. This CDR3 reads CASSTIGTGGSGELFF. The CDR3 region has the DNA TGTGCCAGTAGTACAATTGGGACAGGGGGCTCCGGGGAGCTGTTTTTT.

This sequence joins TRBV19 and TRBJ1-5, with D maybe TRBD1 (5 bases). Germline V CDR1 and CDR2: LNHDA, SQIVND (reference sequence). V shed 5 bases and J shed 4 bases, with 15 bases lying between them. This CDR3 has 15 residues. The CDR3 reads CASSLRGAGNQPQHF. The DNA for the CDR3 is TGTGCCAGTAGTTTGAGGGGCGCGGGTAATCAGCCCCAGCATTTT.

V usage is TRBV6-1 and J usage is TRBJ1-1, with 7 bases matching TRBD1. This CDR3 region has 15 residues. The germline V gene encodes CDR1 MNHNS and CDR2 SASEGT. J was trimmed by 2 bases and V by 6 bases; bases with no gene match: 9. The CDR3 spells CASRTLTGRNTEAFF. CDR3 nucleotide sequence: TGTGCCAGCAGGACATTGACAGGGCGAAACACTGAAGCTTTCTTT.

The chain couples TRBV29-1 to TRBJ1-2, with D uncertain. The germline V gene has CDR1 SQVTM and CDR2 ANQGSEA. Trimming removed 6 bases at V and 5 bases at J, with 22 bases between. The CDR3 length is 15 residues. The CDR3 DNA reads TGCAGCGTCCGCCCTCCCCGGGCCTTGGGGTATGGCTACACCTTC. The encoded protein is CSVRPPRALGYGYTF.

The chain joins TRBV2 to TRBJ1-5; TRBD1 matches 7 bases. V shed 5 bases, J shed 2 bases, and the junction held 6 bases outside the gene matches. Germline CDR1 and CDR2: SNHLY and FYNNEI. The CDR3 has 15 amino acids. This CDR3 reads CASSRDSRGNQPQHF. The CDR3 nucleotides read TGTGCCAGCAGTAGGGACAGCCGTGGCAATCAGCCCCAGCATTTT. Full variable domain (remainder filled in from reference TRBV2 and TRBJ1-5): EPEVTQTPSHQVTQMGQEVILRCVPISNHLYFYWYRQILGQKVEFLVSFYNNEISEKSEIFDDQFSVERPDGSNFTLKIRSTKLEDSAMYFCASSRDSRGNQPQHFGDGTRLSIL.